A single sample is the source of the 23 T cell receptor beta chains below, sequenced in a study of Tregs in tolerant kidney transplant recipients (dated by TCRdb to between 2019 and 2020). To prepare the library, the immunoSEQ multiplex PCR assay was applied. Imported from immuneACCESS, the table was reduced by TCRdb to in-frame sequences with V and J called. These copies leave out some clones; in studies compared against another copy, an unresolved V gene accounts for under half, and the cause of the remainder is not known. A total of some 55,000 clones appear in this sample, about 86% of them only once. The leading ten clones occupy around 5.5% of the sample. The sample comprised CD4+ T cells from blood. The source of these receptors is a human donor in good health.

The genes are TRBV5-4 and TRBJ2-3; TRBD2 aligns across 10 bases. This CDR3 has 18 residues. Germline assignment: CDR1 SGHNT and CDR2 YYREEE (reference sequence). V lost 4 bases and J lost 3; bases outside the gene matches: 14. For the CDR3, the DNA is TGTGCCAGCAGCCCGGGTGGGCTAGCGGGAGCCGGGACAGATACGCAGTATTTT. It translates to CASSPGGLAGAGTDTQYF.

The gene calls are TRBV12-5 and TRBJ2-2, with 7 bases matching TRBD1. After removal of 3 bases from V and 9 bases from J, the junction contained 10 bases not matched to a gene. CDR3 length: 15 amino acids. CDR1 and CDR2 (germline): LGHNT, FRNRAP. The CDR3 DNA reads TGTGCTAGTGGTTTCCCTTACAGGGGCCCGTGGGAGCTGTTTTTT. Residues: CASGFPYRGPWELFF.

The chain has TRBV29-1 and TRBJ2-1; 7 nucleotides align to TRBD1. CDR3 length: 15 residues. V shed 6 bases, J shed 0 bases, and the junction held 8 bases outside the gene matches. CDR1 SQVTM and CDR2 ANQGSEA come from the germline V gene. The chain's CDR3 is CSVLGQPSSYNEQFF. The CDR3 nucleotides read TGCAGCGTGCTGGGACAGCCGAGCTCCTACAATGAGCAGTTCTTC.

V gene TRBV6-1 combines with J gene TRBJ1-1; 7 bases are a match to TRBD1. The CDR3 extends over 15 amino acids. J gave up 0 bases and V 7 bases, and 8 bases lay outside the gene matches. CDR1 is MNHNS, CDR2 SASEGT, per germline. CDR3 in amino acids: CASKKETGLNTEAFF. The CDR3 region has the DNA TGTGCCAGCAAAAAAGAGACAGGGCTGAACACTGAAGCTTTCTTT.

The V and J genes are TRBV7-9 and TRBJ1-5, with D unclear. The CDR3 spans 13 residues. V dropped 3 bases and J dropped 7 bases, with 10 bases sitting between them. The germline V gene has CDR1 SEHNR and CDR2 FQNEAQ (reference sequence). CDR3 DNA: TGTGCCAGCAGCTTTGATATGGGGCAGCCCCAGCATTTT. Amino acid sequence: CASSFDMGQPQHF. Full variable domain (remainder filled in from reference TRBV7-9 and TRBJ1-5): DTGVSQNPRHKITKRGQNVTFRCDPISEHNRLYWYRQTLGQGPEFLTYFQNEAQLEKSRLLSDRFSAERPKGSFSTLEIQRTEQGDSAMYLCASSFDMGQPQHFGDGTRLSIL.

The V and J genes are TRBV11-3 and TRBJ2-7; 9 positions match TRBD2. The CDR3 is made up of 19 amino acids. Germline V CDR1 and CDR2: SGHNT, YENEEA. The J segment lost 0 bases and the V segment lost 1 base, leaving 13 bases of the junction unmatched. The CDR3: CASSLVGRDLAGRSYEQYF. The CDR3, as DNA: TGTGCCAGCAGCTTAGTGGGACGTGACCTAGCGGGACGCTCCTACGAGCAGTACTTC.

The chain has TRBV7-6 and TRBJ1-2; TRBD1 might be the D (6 bases). The CDR3 spans 16 residues. Per the germline V gene, CDR1 is SGHVS and CDR2 is FNYEAQ. V gave up 8 bases and J gave up 0 bases, with 19 bases separating them. DNA of the CDR3: TGTGCCAGCGCCCCACAGGGTCCCGGAGCTAACTATGGCTACACCTTC. Translated: CASAPQGPGANYGYTF.

The CDR3 DNA follows: TGTGCCAGCAGCATAAGCGGGAGGGCCGGCGATGAGCAGTTCTTC. Translation: CASSISGRAGDEQFF. The V and J genes are TRBV5-4 and TRBJ2-1; TRBD2 matches at 10 bases. The germline V gene encodes CDR1 SGHNT and CDR2 YYREEE (reference sequence). The CDR3 covers 15 residues. Unmatched junction bases numbered 9, after V lost 4 bases and J lost 8 bases.

This clone occurred once. The V call is TRBV6-6, the J call TRBJ2-3; D tentatively reads TRBD1 or TRBD2 (5 bases each). V was cut by 6 bases and J by 2 bases, with 12 bases left in between. CDR3 length: 14 residues. The V gene's germline CDR1 is MNHNY and CDR2 SVGAGI (reference sequence). CDR3 nucleotides: TGTGCCAGCAGCACAGGAGGAGCCACAGATACGCAGTATTTT. It yields the protein CASSTGGATDTQYF.

V gene TRBV5-1 combines with J gene TRBJ2-7, with D perhaps TRBD2 (5 bases). Germline V lookup: CDR1 SGHRS, CDR2 YFSETQ. This CDR3 has 16 residues. V lost 1 base and J lost 0, with 14 bases in between. The CDR3 nucleotides are TGCGCCAGCAGCTTGATGGGCCGGGAATACTCCTACGAGCAGTACTTC. Translated, it gives CASSLMGREYSYEQYF.

J is TRBJ2-5 and V is TRBV19; 14 bases align to TRBD2. The germline V gene has CDR1 LNHDA and CDR2 SQIVND (reference sequence). J lost 5 bases, V lost 5 bases, and 7 bases had no gene match. The CDR3 length is 16 residues. The CDR3 is CASSPGTSGRGETQYF. As DNA, the CDR3 is TGTGCCAGTAGTCCCGGGACTAGCGGGAGAGGCGAGACCCAGTACTTC.

This sequence joins TRBV7-2 and TRBJ2-1; perhaps TRBD2 as D (6 bases). Germline V gene lookup returns CDR1 SGHTA and CDR2 FQGNSA. Deletions cut 5 bases from V and 1 base from J, with 12 bases between. The CDR3 is made up of 15 amino acids. The chain's CDR3 is CASSLSGWSYNEQFF. In DNA, the CDR3 is TGTGCCAGCAGCCTCAGCGGGTGGTCCTACAATGAGCAGTTCTTC. Drawing the rest from reference TRBV7-2 and TRBJ2-1, the complete variable domain is GAGVSQSPSNKVTEKGKDVELRCDPISGHTALYWYRQSLGQGLEFLIYFQGNSAPDKSGLPSDRFSAERTGGSVSTLTIQRTQQEDSAVYLCASSLSGWSYNEQFFGPGTRLTVL.

This chain uses TRBV7-9 with TRBJ1-5; 9 nucleotides agree with TRBD1. The CDR3 loop spans 14 amino acids. The V gene end was trimmed by 4 bases and the J gene end by 7 bases; junction bases not matched to a gene: 5. The germline V gene has CDR1 SEHNR and CDR2 FQNEAQ (reference sequence). Here the CDR3 reads CASSSRQGVQPQHF. The CDR3 DNA sequence: TGTGCCAGCAGCTCTAGACAGGGGGTCCAGCCCCAGCATTTT.

The J gene is TRBJ2-6, the V gene TRBV11-2, with D uncertain. The V gene's germline CDR1 is SGHAT and CDR2 FQNNGV. Between the trimmed V and J ends, which lost 3 bases and 1 base, there was a span of 7 bases. The length of the CDR3 is 15 residues. Written as DNA, the CDR3 is TGTGCCAGCAGCTTCCAGATATCTGGGGCCAACGTCCTGACTTTC. It encodes CASSFQISGANVLTF.

V usage is TRBV5-5 and J usage is TRBJ2-7, with D possibly matching TRBD1 (6 bases). Between the trimmed V and J ends, which lost 4 bases and 6 bases, there was a span of 17 bases. Germline-derived CDR1 and CDR2 are SGHKS and YYEKEE (reference sequence). CDR3 size: 14 residues. CDR3 nucleotide sequence: TGTGCCAGCAGCGTTTTACAGGGATTTTCCGAGCAGTACTTC. Its protein product is CASSVLQGFSEQYF.

This chain connects TRBV18 to TRBJ2-7; no clear D gene. V lost 5 bases, J lost 0 bases, and 14 bases lay in between. CDR3 length: 15 residues. The germline gives CDR1 KGHSH, CDR2 LQKENI. The CDR3 reads CASSKRSLSSYEQYF. CDR3 DNA sequence: TGTGCCAGCTCAAAACGGAGCCTGAGCTCCTACGAGCAGTACTTC.

This chain links TRBV2 with TRBJ1-2; D call uncertain. This CDR3 spans 14 amino acids. Germline assignment: CDR1 SNHLY and CDR2 FYNNEI. V was cut by 6 bases and J by 7 bases, with 18 bases left in between. The CDR3 sequence is CASRAGEVGPGYTF. The CDR3 nucleotides are TGTGCCAGCAGGGCCGGGGAGGTGGGTCCTGGCTACACCTTC.

This chain uses TRBV5-4 with TRBJ2-5, with unresolved D. The CDR3 is made up of 13 amino acids. The germline gives CDR1 SGHNT, CDR2 YYREEE (reference sequence). With 4 bases removed from V and 1 base from J, the gap between germline ends came to 8 bases. The CDR3 protein is CASSPGSQETQYF. CDR3 nucleotides: TGTGCCAGCAGCCCCGGGTCCCAAGAGACCCAGTACTTC. The full variable domain, completed using reference TRBV5-4 and TRBJ2-5, is ETGVTQSPTHLIKTRGQQVTLRCSSQSGHNTVSWYQQALGQGPQFIFQYYREEENGRGNFPPRFSGLQFPNYSSELNVNALELDDSALYLCASSPGSQETQYFGPGTRLLVL.

The CDR3 bases are TGTGCCAGCAGCTTATATCCGGGAGTAGAAAATGAGCAGTTCTTC. It codes for CASSLYPGVENEQFF. The J gene is TRBJ2-1, the V gene TRBV7-2, with D perhaps TRBD2 (6 bases). The CDR3 runs to 15 residues. Trimming shortened V by 2 bases and J by 7 bases, and 15 bases separated the two germline ends. Germline CDR1 SGHTA, CDR2 FQGNSA.

The chain has TRBV10-3 and TRBJ1-6; D perhaps matches TRBD1 (5 bases). CDR1 and CDR2 from the germline V gene are ENHRY and SYGVKD. V gave up 8 bases and J gave up 9 bases, with 14 bases separating them. This CDR3 is built from 13 residues. In nucleotides, the CDR3 is TGTGCCATCGGAGGGACTGACTCTTCACCCCTCCACTTT. This encodes CAIGGTDSSPLHF.

V is TRBV2 and J is TRBJ2-5; unclear D gene. CDR3 length: 13 amino acids. V was pared by 8 bases and J by 0 bases, with 10 bases between. Germline assignment: CDR1 SNHLY and CDR2 FYNNEI. DNA for the CDR3: TGTGCCAGCTCAGTGGGATACCAAGAGACCCAGTACTTC. Residues: CASSVGYQETQYF.

CDR3 in DNA: TGCGCCAGCAGCTTGGCGGGACTCTCCTCCTACGAGCAGTACTTC. This sequence encodes CASSLAGLSSYEQYF. The V call is TRBV5-1, the J call TRBJ2-7; D may be TRBD2 (6 bases). Trimming took 0 bases from V and 0 from J, leaving 10 bases between them. The CDR3 is 15 amino acids. Germline V gene data show CDR1 as SGHRS and CDR2 as YFSETQ.

The CDR3 region is CASSFGDREVYGYTF. For the CDR3, the DNA is TGTGCCAGCAGCTTCGGGGACAGGGAGGTCTATGGCTACACCTTC. The chain combines TRBV7-2 with TRBJ1-2, with 9 bases identical to TRBD1. This CDR3 contains 15 residues. Germline V gene data show CDR1 as SGHTA and CDR2 as FQGNSA. After removal of 3 bases from V and 4 bases from J, the junction contained 6 bases not matched to a gene.